These T cell receptor beta chains were read from a single sample in a study of monozygotic twins with inflammatory bowel disease. TCRdb re-called the 5' RACE reads, yielding one record per CDR3 amino acid sequence without DNA. The sample's table shows some 450,000 distinct CDR3 sequences. What was sequenced was blood. The receptor source for this set is a human donor with ulcerative colitis or Crohn's disease, or a healthy co-twin of an affected twin (not recorded which). Each CDR3 is given with its conserved first and last residue. Fields, in order: J gene, V gene, CDR3 protein.

J: TRBJ2-3
V: TRBV11-2
CDR3: CASSELAGGQDTQYF

J: TRBJ1-6
V: TRBV12-3/TRBV12-4
CDR3: CASSLGANSPLHF

J: TRBJ1-1
V: TRBV5-1
CDR3: CASALDSGETEAFF

J: TRBJ1-3
V: TRBV25-1
CDR3: CASSQGGRYSGNTIYF

J: TRBJ2-6
V: TRBV5-1
CDR3: CASSLQPGQATSGANVLTF

J: TRBJ1-5
V: TRBV4-1
CDR3: CASSTYRDSNQPQHF

J: TRBJ2-7
V: TRBV5-1
CDR3: CASSLRPSGSDEQYF

J: TRBJ1-5
V: TRBV10-3
CDR3: CAISEAEFNQPQHF

J: TRBJ1-5
V: TRBV5-1
CDR3: CASSAGEGGNQPQHF

J: TRBJ1-1
V: TRBV4-2
CDR3: CASSQDFRSGEAFF

J: TRBJ1-6
V: TRBV12-3/TRBV12-4
CDR3: CASSSGGQGYSPLHF

J: TRBJ1-5
V: TRBV20-1
CDR3: CSALSGQGNQPQHF

J: TRBJ1-3
V: TRBV14
CDR3: CASSQVTGSGNTIYF

J: TRBJ2-4
V: TRBV4-2
CDR3: CASSQETASIQYF

J: TRBJ2-2
V: TRBV7-9
CDR3: CASSSNTGRTGELFF

J: TRBJ2-1
V: TRBV18
CDR3: CASSLLDRGGEQFF

J: TRBJ1-1
V: TRBV12-3/TRBV12-4
CDR3: CASSLGTGGAEAFF

J: TRBJ1-1
V: TRBV13
CDR3: CASSKEFEAFF